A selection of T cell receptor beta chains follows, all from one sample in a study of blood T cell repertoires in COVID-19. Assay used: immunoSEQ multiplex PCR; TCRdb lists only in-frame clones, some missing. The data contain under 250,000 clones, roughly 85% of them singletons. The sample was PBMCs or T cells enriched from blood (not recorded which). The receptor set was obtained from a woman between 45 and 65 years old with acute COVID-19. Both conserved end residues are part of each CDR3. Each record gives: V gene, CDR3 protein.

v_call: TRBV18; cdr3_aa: CASSPDTYEQYF
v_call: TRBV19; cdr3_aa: CASRDRDNQPQHF
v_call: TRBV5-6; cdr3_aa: CASSYTGDQPQHF
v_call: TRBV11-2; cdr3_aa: CASSPQTNTEAFF
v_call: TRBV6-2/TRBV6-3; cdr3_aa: CASSSLAGPSYNEQFF
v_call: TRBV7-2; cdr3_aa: CASSLLAGAFTDTQYF
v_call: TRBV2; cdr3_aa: CASSEALGVQPQHF
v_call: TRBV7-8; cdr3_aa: CASSRTETYGYTF
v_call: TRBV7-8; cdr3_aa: CASSLSGRAGQPQHF
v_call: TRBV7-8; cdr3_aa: CASSLKSGGTEAFF
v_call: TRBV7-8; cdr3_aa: CASTSAAGNTEAFF
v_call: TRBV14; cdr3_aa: CASSRHWSDYQYF
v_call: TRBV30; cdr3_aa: CAWSTGTGYYEQYF
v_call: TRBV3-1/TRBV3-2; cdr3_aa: CASSQQDRYEQYF
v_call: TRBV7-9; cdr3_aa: CASSLRDTGDYGYTF
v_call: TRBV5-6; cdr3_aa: CASSYLDREGTEAFF
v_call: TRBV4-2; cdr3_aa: CASSRERDIPNEKLFF
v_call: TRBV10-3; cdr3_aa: CAIRTEGRATEAFF
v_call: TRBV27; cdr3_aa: CASSSRGFNYGYTF
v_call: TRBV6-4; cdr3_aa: CASRETGGDSLTF
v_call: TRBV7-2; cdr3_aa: CASSSGTSGGFYTDTQYF
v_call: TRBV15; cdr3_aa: CATSRGDRDPDTQYF
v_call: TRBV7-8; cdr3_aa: CASSLARSGSYEQYF
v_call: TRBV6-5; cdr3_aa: CASSYEGAPTEAFF
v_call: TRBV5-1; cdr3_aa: CASSLERGPSYEQYF
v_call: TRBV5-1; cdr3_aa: CASSSTGKGVTEAFF
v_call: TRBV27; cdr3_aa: CASGVSSGAETQYF
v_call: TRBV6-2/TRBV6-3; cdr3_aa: CASSYLTDSGAFF
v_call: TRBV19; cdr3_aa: CASSTPGGPRSYEQYF
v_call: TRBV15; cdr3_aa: CATSRPGGIYEQYF
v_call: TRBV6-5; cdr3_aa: CASLAGGHNEQFF
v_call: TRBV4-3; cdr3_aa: CASSQDWARGGTEAFF
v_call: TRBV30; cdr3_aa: CAWSGRSLSSPLHF
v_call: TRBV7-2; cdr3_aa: CASSLGGGQPQHF
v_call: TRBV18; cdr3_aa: CASSKPENQETQYF
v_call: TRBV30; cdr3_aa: CAQGVGHEQYF
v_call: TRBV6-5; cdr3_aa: CASSRDRATNEKLFF
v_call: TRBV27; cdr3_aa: CASKVGAGGSIYNEQFF
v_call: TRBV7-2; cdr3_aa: CASYQGFNTEAFF
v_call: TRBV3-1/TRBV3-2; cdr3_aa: CASSPGRGEKLFF
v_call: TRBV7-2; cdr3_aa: CASTRGLSGGRSTEAFF
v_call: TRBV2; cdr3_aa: CASSRRTGADSPLHF